Following are 30 T cell receptor beta chains from one sample sequenced in a study of control samples from healthy donors and cancer patients. Profiled with immunoSEQ multiplex PCR; TCRdb holds only in-frame clones, not every one. The sample has some 130,000 clones; 92% are singletons. Sequencing used blood. Receptor source: a woman aged 50 to 60 in good health.

This chain connects TRBV16 to TRBJ2-7; D is uncertain. CDR3 size: 12 residues. The ends were cut back, 7 bases at V and 2 bases at J, with 9 bases in the middle. Germline V gene data show CDR1 as KGHSY and CDR2 as FQNENV. The CDR3 bases are TGTGCCAGCACCCACGGAGCCTACGAGCAGTACTTC. Protein: CASTHGAYEQYF.

V usage is TRBV4-2 and J usage is TRBJ1-1; D remains unclear. The CDR3 sequence is 14 residues long. CDR1 LGHNA and CDR2 YNFKEQ come from the germline V gene. The V gene lost 0 bases and the J gene lost 7 bases, with 12 bases spanning the gap. The CDR3 here is CASSQDPTRDEAFF. The DNA of the CDR3 is TGTGCCAGCAGCCAAGATCCCACCCGGGATGAAGCTTTCTTT.

The chain has TRBV11-2 and TRBJ1-2, with 9 bases fitting TRBD1. The ends lost 5 bases at V and 7 bases at J; junction bases unmatched: 5. This CDR3 comprises 13 residues. Germline assignment: CDR1 SGHAT and CDR2 FQNNGV. The CDR3 sequence is CASSLIQGAGYTF. The CDR3 nucleotides are TGTGCCAGCAGCCTAATACAGGGGGCTGGCTACACCTTC.

The chain recombines TRBV2 with TRBJ2-1; D gene unclear. In germline, CDR1 is SNHLY, CDR2 FYNNEI. The CDR3 is 14 residues long. V was pared by 7 bases and J by 9 bases, with 19 bases between. The CDR3 is CASTSMDGLGEQFF. In DNA form, the CDR3 reads TGTGCCAGCACCTCTATGGACGGCCTGGGTGAGCAGTTCTTC.

This clone was observed once. V is TRBV9 and J is TRBJ1-2; D is unclear. Trimming shortened V by 0 bases and J by 8 bases, and 14 bases separated the two germline ends. This CDR3 comprises 14 residues. Germline V gives CDR1 SGDLS, CDR2 YYNGEE. The CDR3 DNA sequence: TGTGCCAGCAGCGTAGCTACGTGGCAGGACGGCTACACCTTC. Translated, it gives CASSVATWQDGYTF.

The rearrangement uses TRBV6-5 and TRBJ2-7, with D maybe TRBD1 (5 bases). Germline-derived CDR1 and CDR2 are MNHEY and SVGAGI. V gave up 4 bases and J gave up 6 bases, with 19 bases separating them. The CDR3 is made up of 15 amino acids. This chain's CDR3 is CASSFDTRARGEQYF. The CDR3 nucleotides read TGTGCCAGCAGTTTCGATACCAGGGCTAGGGGCGAGCAGTACTTC.

This chain links TRBV20-1 with TRBJ1-2, with D unresolved. Deletions cut 4 bases from V and 7 bases from J, with 10 bases between. The CDR3 extends over 11 amino acids. CDR1 is DFQATT, CDR2 SNEGSKA, per germline (reference sequence). CDR3 residues: CSAMLGVGYTF. The CDR3 nucleotides are TGCAGTGCTATGTTGGGAGTTGGCTACACCTTC.

The rearrangement links TRBV5-4 to TRBJ2-2; TRBD2 agrees at 10 bases. From germline, CDR1 is SGHNT and CDR2 YYREEE (reference sequence). The CDR3 covers 17 residues. Trimming took 4 bases from V and 8 from J; bases not matched to a gene: 14. The CDR3 here is CASSVGTSGAQGGELFF. DNA for the CDR3: TGTGCCAGCAGCGTTGGCACTAGCGGGGCCCAGGGGGGGGAGCTGTTTTTT.

V is TRBV27 and J is TRBJ2-1, with D perhaps matching TRBD1 (6 bases). Trimming removed 6 bases at V and 6 bases at J, with 21 bases between. This CDR3 has 16 amino acids. Germline V gene data show CDR1 as MNHEY and CDR2 as SMNVEV (reference sequence). CDR3 nucleotide sequence: TGTGCCAGCAGCCCCATTGGGGGCCGTGGTCCCAATGAGCAGTTCTTC. It encodes CASSPIGGRGPNEQFF.

The chain employs TRBV9 and TRBJ2-1; D gene uncertain. This CDR3 comprises 15 residues. Trimming left V 4 bases short and J 9 bases short, with 20 bases between. Germline-derived CDR1 and CDR2 are SGDLS and YYNGEE. The CDR3 region is CASSPRSLVFGEQFF. CDR3 DNA sequence: TGTGCCAGCAGCCCACGGTCCCTAGTATTTGGTGAGCAGTTCTTC.

The chain employs TRBV7-9 and TRBJ2-5, with 9 bases that match TRBD2. Germline V gene lookup returns CDR1 SEHNR and CDR2 FQNEAQ (reference sequence). This CDR3 has 14 amino acids. The V segment lost 5 bases and the J segment 4 bases; nucleotides outside the gene matches: 5. CDR3 amino acids: CASSEAGGGETQYF. For the CDR3, the DNA is TGTGCCAGCAGCGAAGCGGGAGGAGGAGAGACCCAGTACTTC. The variable domain in full, completed from reference TRBV7-9 and TRBJ2-5, reads DTGVSQNPRHKITKRGQNVTFRCDPISEHNRLYWYRQTLGQGPEFLTYFQNEAQLEKSRLLSDRFSAERPKGSFSTLEIQRTEQGDSAMYLCASSEAGGGETQYFGPGTRLLVL.

On this clone: Other nucleotide sequences in the sample specify the same CDR3. This chain joins TRBV12-3 or TRBV12-4 and TRBJ2-5, with TRBD1 identical over 10 bases. This CDR3 has 13 amino acids. J lost 5 bases, V lost 5 bases, and 2 bases had no gene match. CDR3 coding DNA: TGTGCCAGCAGTCGGACAGGGGGGGAGACCCAGTACTTC. Amino acids: CASSRTGGETQYF.

This rearrangement joins TRBV7-8 to TRBJ1-2, with TRBD1 matching over 8 bases. The CDR3 consists of 16 residues. After removal of 5 bases from V and 4 bases from J, the junction contained 12 bases not matched to a gene. Germline loops: CDR1 SGHVS, CDR2 FQNEAQ. The CDR3 spells CASSLRRTGLVYGYTF. The CDR3 nucleotides read TGTGCCAGCAGCCTAAGAAGGACAGGGTTAGTCTATGGCTACACCTTC.

The chain's CDR3 is CASSDPIPGLQTQYF. The CDR3 nucleotides are TGTGCCAGCAGTGACCCTATCCCGGGCCTGCAGACCCAGTACTTC. The chain combines TRBV25-1 with TRBJ2-5; D gene uncertain. Germline-derived CDR1 and CDR2 are MGHDK and SYGVNS. Trimming took off 3 bases at V and 6 bases at J, with 17 bases between the two ends. CDR3 length: 15 residues. The full variable domain, in which reference TRBV25-1 and TRBJ2-5 provide the parts outside the CDR3, is EADIYQTPRYLVIGTGKKITLECSQTMGHDKMYWYQQDPGMELHLIHYSYGVNSTEKGDLSSESTVSRIRTEHFPLTLESARPSHTSQYLCASSDPIPGLQTQYFGPGTRLLVL.

V usage is TRBV2 and J usage is TRBJ2-6; D is unclear. The CDR3 totals 16 residues. V was shortened by 2 bases and J by 1 base, with 9 bases between the two germline ends. The V gene's germline CDR1 is SNHLY and CDR2 FYNNEI. In nucleotides, the CDR3 is TGTGCCAGCAGTGAATCTCGCTCTTCTGGGGCCAACGTCCTGACTTTC. This encodes CASSESRSSGANVLTF.

This sequence joins TRBV6-2 or TRBV6-3 and TRBJ1-1; D might be TRBD1 (6 bases). CDR1 and CDR2 (germline): MNHEY, SVGEGT. CDR3 length: 15 residues. Trimming took 5 bases from V and 3 from J, leaving 16 bases between them. The CDR3 protein is CASSTGQSRYTEAFF. The CDR3 DNA reads as TGTGCCAGCAGTACCGGACAGTCCCGGTACACTGAAGCTTTCTTT.

The rearrangement links TRBV4-1 to TRBJ2-3; maybe TRBD1 (6 bases). V was shortened by 7 bases and J by 2 bases, with 13 bases between the two germline ends. This CDR3 is 14 amino acids long. Germline V CDR1 and CDR2: MGHRA, YSYEKL. CDR3 sequence: CASMAGGDTDTQYF. The CDR3 bases are TGCGCCAGCATGGCTGGGGGCGACACAGATACGCAGTATTTT.

The chain uses TRBV5-4 and TRBJ1-6, with D perhaps matching TRBD1 (5 bases). The V end was cut by 2 bases, the J end by 0 bases, with 18 bases between. This CDR3 has 19 residues. Germline CDR1 SGHNT, CDR2 YYREEE (reference sequence). The CDR3 loop is CASSLTGTARSSYNSPLHF. The CDR3 DNA sequence: TGTGCCAGCAGCTTAACCGGGACCGCAAGGAGCTCCTATAATTCACCCCTCCACTTT.

This chain uses TRBV2 with TRBJ2-7, with 8 bases fitting TRBD2. This CDR3 is built from 13 residues. V shed 6 bases, J shed 1 base, and the junction held 2 bases outside the gene matches. CDR1 SNHLY and CDR2 FYNNEI come from the germline V gene. The CDR3 region is CASRGTRSYEQYF. The CDR3 DNA reads TGTGCCAGCAGGGGGACTAGATCCTACGAGCAGTACTTC.

The chain carries TRBV6-5 and TRBJ1-1; tentative D call: TRBD1 (6 bases). This CDR3 region has 15 residues. V was trimmed by 2 bases and J by 6 bases, leaving 16 bases between them. CDR1 and CDR2 (germline): MNHEY, SVGAGI. The CDR3 coding sequence is TGTGCCAGCAGTTACGGGAGGGGGGGGTCGCCTGAAGCTTTCTTT. Translating gives CASSYGRGGSPEAFF.

This sequence joins TRBV6-5 and TRBJ1-6; 7 nucleotides match TRBD1. The J segment lost 7 bases and the V segment lost 6 bases, leaving 6 bases of the junction unmatched. The CDR3 extends over 14 amino acids. The germline gives CDR1 MNHEY, CDR2 SVGAGI. The CDR3 reads CASSPSGQNSPLHF. DNA of the CDR3: TGTGCCAGCAGCCCATCGGGACAGAATTCACCCCTCCACTTT.

The V gene is TRBV6-5, the J gene TRBJ1-2; D not certain. From germline, CDR1 is MNHEY and CDR2 SVGAGI. The CDR3 covers 13 residues. The germline V and J ends were trimmed by 6 bases and 1 base, with 9 bases remaining between them. CDR3 coding DNA: TGTGCCAGCAGAGTTCTTTATAACTATGGCTACACCTTC. Its protein is CASRVLYNYGYTF.

This clone showed up just once. The chain links TRBV6-5 to TRBJ2-1, with a tentative D call TRBD2 (6 bases). Germline V lookup: CDR1 MNHEY, CDR2 SVGAGI. Trimming left V 8 bases short and J 12 bases short, with 20 bases between. The CDR3 spans 13 residues. Here the CDR3 DNA reads TGTGCCAGCTCCCGGGACTCCCCGCCGGCGCAGTTCTTC. It is translated as CASSRDSPPAQFF.

The chain employs TRBV29-1 and TRBJ1-4; TRBD1 agrees at 12 bases. The CDR3 runs 16 residues. V was pared by 0 bases and J by 10 bases, with 9 bases of the junction left unmatched. Germline V gene lookup returns CDR1 SQVTM and CDR2 ANQGSEA. CDR3 residues: CSVEDLLVGQGAKLFF. Here the CDR3 DNA reads TGCAGCGTTGAAGATCTTTTAGTGGGACAGGGGGCAAAACTGTTTTTT.

The CDR3 is CASSQTSGVEQFF. CDR3 in DNA: TGTGCCAGCAGCCAGACTAGCGGGGTTGAGCAGTTCTTC. The V gene is TRBV11-2, the J gene TRBJ2-1; 11 bases map to TRBD2. V lost 5 bases to trimming and J lost 9 bases; unmatched junction nucleotides: 3. This CDR3 is built from 13 residues. Germline CDR1 is SGHAT and CDR2 is FQNNGV.

The chain uses TRBV2 and TRBJ2-5; D is tentatively TRBD1 or TRBD2 (7 bases each). CDR3 length: 16 amino acids. Germline-derived CDR1 and CDR2 are SNHLY and FYNNEI. V lost 2 bases to trimming and J lost 5 bases, with 18 bases between them. CDR3 region: CASSENQGGAGETQYF. CDR3 DNA: TGTGCCAGCAGTGAAAATCAGGGGGGGGCCGGGGAGACCCAGTACTTC.

This clone was recorded only once. The rearrangement links TRBV2 to TRBJ1-6, with a possible D match to TRBD1 (5 bases). This CDR3 spans 16 amino acids. V was cut by 0 bases and J by 10 bases, with 16 bases left in between. In germline, CDR1 is SNHLY, CDR2 FYNNEI. The DNA for the CDR3 is TGTGCCAGCAGTGAAGCATACGCACAGGTTCGCTCACCCCTCCACTTT. Its protein product is CASSEAYAQVRSPLHF. Full variable domain (missing parts from reference TRBV2 and TRBJ1-6): EPEVTQTPSHQVTQMGQEVILRCVPISNHLYFYWYRQILGQKVEFLVSFYNNEISEKSEIFDDQFSVERPDGSNFTLKIRSTKLEDSAMYFCASSEAYAQVRSPLHFGNGTRLTVT.

The table lists this clone with a count of one. The rearrangement uses TRBV5-1 and TRBJ1-2; 7 bases agree with TRBD1. This CDR3 has 14 amino acids. The germline V gene has CDR1 SGHRS and CDR2 YFSETQ. J gave up 5 bases and V 4 bases, and 8 bases lay outside the gene matches. CDR3 sequence reads: CASSRDRVEYGYTF. The CDR3, as DNA: TGCGCCAGCAGCCGCGACAGGGTAGAGTATGGCTACACCTTC. Full variable domain (remainder filled in from reference TRBV5-1 and TRBJ1-2): KAGVTQTPRYLIKTRGQQVTLSCSPISGHRSVSWYQQTPGQGLQFLFEYFSETQRNKGNFPGRFSGRQFSNSRSEMNVSTLELGDSALYLCASSRDRVEYGYTFGSGTRLTVV.

J is TRBJ1-3 and V is TRBV7-9; 7 nucleotides match TRBD1. This CDR3 has 19 residues. The J segment lost 6 bases and the V segment lost 4 bases, leaving 21 bases of the junction unmatched. Looked up from germline, CDR1 is SEHNR and CDR2 is FQNEAQ (reference sequence). The CDR3 bases are TGTGCCAGCAGCTCGTTCGGGACAGATAGTGGTCCCTTCCTAAACACCATATATTTT. Its translation is CASSSFGTDSGPFLNTIYF.

The rearrangement joins TRBV19 to TRBJ2-7; 7 nucleotides agree with TRBD1. The J segment lost 2 bases and the V segment lost 4 bases, leaving 8 bases of the junction unmatched. Germline CDR1 is LNHDA and CDR2 is SQIVND (reference sequence). This CDR3 is built from 15 residues. The CDR3 coding sequence is TGTGCCAGTAGTACCCAGGGACAGACTACCTACGAGCAGTACTTC. Its protein product is CASSTQGQTTYEQYF.